The TCR beta chain under discussion was sequenced for a study of T cells in women clearing cervical HPV infection. Background on the study: Donors had HPV16-related CIN3 or worse; 2 had invasive cancer. Case blood was drawn when the lesion was first found; control blood after infection became undetectable.

CDR3 length equals 14 residues. The germline gives CDR1 SGHRS, CDR2 YFSETQ. As to this clone: Sequence at one end of the junction differs from germline and may be a read error. The read terminates 3 residues ahead of where the CDR3 ends, so the germline J gene completes it. The same CDR3 arises from other DNA sequences in this sample as well.

TCRdb's copy holds only in-frame clones and misses some; the assay was immunoSEQ multiplex PCR. The ten top clones account for 1.7%, within a sample of approximately 35,000 clones. Prevalent HPV16 infections were excluded; only incident single HPV16 infections included. The chain employs TRBV5-1 and TRBJ1-2, with TRBD1 matching over 7 bases. The TCR was taken from a woman aged 18 to 69 with a cervical HPV16 infection that either progressed to CIN3+ or cleared (not recorded which). The sequenced material came from blood buffy coat. The CDR3 protein is CASSLGQGAYGYTF. The sequenced CDR3 bases are TGCGCCAGCAGCTTGGGACAGGGAGCCTATGGT.